These 3 T cell receptor beta chains originate from one sample sequenced in a study of T-cell memory formation after mild COVID-19. MiXCR, run by TCRdb on the 5' RACE reads, gives a single entry per CDR3 protein. The sample includes 300,000 to 350,000 distinct CDR3 sequences, around 19% of them seen just once. The sequencing input was PBMCs or a T cell subset sorted from them (not recorded which). The receptors were gathered from a man aged 18 to 35 who had mild COVID-19 (a few samples of this study predate the infection). Cell type and time point are not known.

The genes are TRBV11-2 and TRBJ1-6; D call uncertain. The length of the CDR3 is 14 residues. Germline CDR1 SGHAT, CDR2 FQNNGV. Written as DNA, the CDR3 is TGTGCGACCAGTGGGAGGACGTATAATTCACCCCTCCACTTT. This sequence encodes CATSGRTYNSPLHF.

The chain has TRBV24-1 and TRBJ2-3; no reliable D call. V lost 4 bases and J lost 3, with 7 bases in between. CDR1 is KGHDR, CDR2 SFDVKD, per germline. The CDR3 extends over 13 amino acids. CDR3 region: CATSEPPTDTQYF. The CDR3 region has the DNA TGTGCCACCAGTGAACCGCCTACAGATACGCAGTATTTT.

This clonotype was counted only a few times. The gene calls are TRBV28 and TRBJ2-7, with D possibly TRBD2 on 5 matching bases. CDR1 is MDHEN, CDR2 SYDVKM, per germline. The CDR3 has 14 residues. V was clipped by 4 bases and J by 5 bases, with 15 bases between them. The CDR3 loop reads CASSSHSLAHEQYV. The CDR3 region has the DNA TGTGCCAGCAGTTCCCATTCTCTAGCACACGAGCAGTACGTC.